This T cell receptor (beta chain) was identified in a study of blood T cell repertoires in COVID-19. Assay: immunoSEQ multiplex PCR; the TCRdb copy retains only in-frame clones and omits some. The data show more than 100,000 clones, roughly four fifths seen once. Germline values: CDR1 KGHSH, CDR2 LQKENI. The CDR3 is 14 residues long. Trimming took 3 bases from V and 0 from J, leaving 8 bases between them. The clonotype comes from a man aged 35 to 55 with acute COVID-19. The rearrangement uses TRBV18 and TRBJ1-1, with D possibly being TRBD1 (5 bases). Sequenced: PBMCs or T cells enriched from blood (not recorded which). The CDR3 spells CASSPREVNTEAFF. The CDR3, as DNA: TGTGCCAGCTCACCCAGGGAAGTGAACACTGAAGCTTTCTTT.